This T cell receptor (beta chain) comes out of a study of T cells in Graves' hyperthyroidism and ophthalmopathy. The source material, RNA transcripts, was used to amplify TCR beta CDR3 regions. HTBI primers drove first-round RT-PCR of the TCR CDR3. TCRdb re-derived calls from the multiplex PCR reads in MiXCR, one entry per CDR3 protein. The sample has about 350,000 distinct CDR3 sequences; approximately 15% are singletons. Absent ophthalmopathy progression within 18 months defined stable Graves' hyperthyroidism. The authors took PBMCs from 10 ml fresh peripheral blood. The length of the CDR3 is 12 residues. V dropped 5 bases and J dropped 3 bases, with 10 bases sitting between them. Germline assignment: CDR1 SQVTM and CDR2 ANQGSEA. This clonotype was seen many times.

Sample: blood. This clonotype originated in a woman aged 30 to 39 with Graves' hyperthyroidism. The chain combines TRBV29-1 with TRBJ1-1; no clear D. CDR3 amino acids: CSVFRGDTEAFF. CDR3 DNA: TGCAGCGTTTTTCGTGGGGACACTGAAGCTTTCTTT.